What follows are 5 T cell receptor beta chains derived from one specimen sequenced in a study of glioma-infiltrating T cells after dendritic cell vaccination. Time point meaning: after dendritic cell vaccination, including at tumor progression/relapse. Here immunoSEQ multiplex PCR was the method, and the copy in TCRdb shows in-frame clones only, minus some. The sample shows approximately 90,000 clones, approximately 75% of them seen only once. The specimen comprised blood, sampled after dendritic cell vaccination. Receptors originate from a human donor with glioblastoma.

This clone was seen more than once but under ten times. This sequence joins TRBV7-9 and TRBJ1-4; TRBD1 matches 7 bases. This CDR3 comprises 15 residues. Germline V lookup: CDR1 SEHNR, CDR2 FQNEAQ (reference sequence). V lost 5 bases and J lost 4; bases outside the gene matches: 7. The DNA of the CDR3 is TGTGCCAGCAGCATAGGGGACAGAATTAATGAAAAACTGTTTTTT. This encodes CASSIGDRINEKLFF.

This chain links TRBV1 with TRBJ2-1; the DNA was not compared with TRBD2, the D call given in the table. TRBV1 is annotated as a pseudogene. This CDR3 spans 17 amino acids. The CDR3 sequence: CTSSPYPRRGGHNEQFF. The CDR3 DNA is TGCACCAGCAGCCCCTACCCTCGCCGCGGGGGACACAATGAGCAGTTCTTC.

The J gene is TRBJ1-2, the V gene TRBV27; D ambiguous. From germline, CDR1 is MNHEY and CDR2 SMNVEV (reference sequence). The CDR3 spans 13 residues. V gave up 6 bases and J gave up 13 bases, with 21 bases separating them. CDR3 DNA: TGTGCCAGCAGCTTCCGTGGCAGGTCCAAAGGCACCTTC. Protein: CASSFRGRSKGTF.

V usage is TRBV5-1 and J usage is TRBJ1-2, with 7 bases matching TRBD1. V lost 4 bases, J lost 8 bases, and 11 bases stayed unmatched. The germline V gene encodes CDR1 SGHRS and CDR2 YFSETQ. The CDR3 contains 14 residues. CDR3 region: CASSAGQTSGGYTF. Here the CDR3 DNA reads TGCGCCAGCAGCGCGGGACAGACTTCGGGGGGCTACACCTTC.

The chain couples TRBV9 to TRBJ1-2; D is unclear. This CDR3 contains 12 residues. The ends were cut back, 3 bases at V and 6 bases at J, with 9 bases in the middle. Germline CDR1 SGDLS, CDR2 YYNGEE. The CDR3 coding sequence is TGTGCCAGCAGCGGTTACAGAGATGGCTACACCTTC. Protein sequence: CASSGYRDGYTF. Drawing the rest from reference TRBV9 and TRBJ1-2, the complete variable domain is DSGVTQTPKHLITATGQRVTLRCSPRSGDLSVYWYQQSLDQGLQFLIQYYNGEERAKGNILERFSAQQFPDLHSELNLSSLELGDSALYFCASSGYRDGYTFGSGTRLTVV.